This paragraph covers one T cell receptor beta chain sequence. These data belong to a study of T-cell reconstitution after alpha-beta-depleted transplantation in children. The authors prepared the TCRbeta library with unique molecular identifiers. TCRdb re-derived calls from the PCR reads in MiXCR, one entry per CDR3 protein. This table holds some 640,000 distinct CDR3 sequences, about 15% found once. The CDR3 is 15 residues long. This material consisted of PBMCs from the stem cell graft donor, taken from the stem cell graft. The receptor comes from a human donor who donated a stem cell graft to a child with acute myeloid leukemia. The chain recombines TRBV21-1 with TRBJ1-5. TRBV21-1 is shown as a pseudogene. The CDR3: CASSKGVGGHQPQHF. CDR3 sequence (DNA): TGTGCCAGCAGCAAAGGGGTGGGCGGTCATCAGCCCCAGCATTTT.